A single sample is the source of the 16 T cell receptor beta chains below, sequenced in a study of shared clonotypes between healthy human individuals. The method was immunoSEQ multiplex PCR; TCRdb's version includes in-frame clones alone and lacks a portion of them. This sample has approximately 2,000,000 clones, with less than 95% found just once. Sequenced: naive CD4+ T cells from PBMCs. Subset: CD45RA+ positively selected. These receptors were obtained from a man between 18 and 29 years old in good health. Some clones in this sample may be carry-over from other donors' samples.

The CDR3 spells CASSATAYEQYF. CDR3 DNA sequence: TGTGCCAGCAGCGCAACGGCCTACGAGCAGTACTTC. V is TRBV7-2 and J is TRBJ2-7; D remains unclear. V gave up 5 bases and J gave up 2 bases, with 7 bases separating them. CDR1 and CDR2 from the germline V gene are SGHTA and FQGNSA. This CDR3 comprises 12 residues. Using reference TRBV7-2 and TRBJ2-7 for the parts outside the CDR3, the full variable domain is GAGVSQSPSNKVTEKGKDVELRCDPISGHTALYWYRQSLGQGLEFLIYFQGNSAPDKSGLPSDRFSAERTGGSVSTLTIQRTQQEDSAVYLCASSATAYEQYFGPGTRLTVT.

V usage is TRBV28 and J usage is TRBJ1-2; D unclear. The CDR3 runs to 14 residues. From germline, CDR1 is MDHEN and CDR2 SYDVKM. The V end lost 8 bases, the J end lost 5 bases, and 18 bases lay between the germline ends. As DNA, the CDR3 is TGTGCCAGCGGTAGGGCCTCAATCGGGTATGGCTACACCTTC. Translated: CASGRASIGYGYTF.

The J gene is TRBJ1-5, the V gene TRBV14; possible D gene TRBD1, 5 bases. With 3 bases removed from V and 11 bases from J, the gap between germline ends came to 11 bases. CDR3 length equals 12 residues. From germline, CDR1 is SGHDN and CDR2 FVKESK. The CDR3 spells CASSHKRGAQHF. The CDR3 coding sequence is TGTGCCAGCAGCCACAAAAGAGGGGCCCAGCATTTT.

The rearrangement uses TRBV15 and TRBJ1-4, with a tentative D call TRBD1 (6 bases). The ends were cut back, 5 bases at V and 8 bases at J, with 18 bases in the middle. CDR3 length: 15 residues. The germline gives CDR1 LNHNV, CDR2 YYDKDF (reference sequence). CDR3 region: CATSRGGSTGEKLFF. CDR3 DNA: TGTGCCACCAGCCGAGGGGGGTCCACGGGGGAAAAACTGTTTTTT.

This rearrangement joins TRBV19 to TRBJ1-2; D not resolved. The CDR3 extends over 13 amino acids. Germline V gives CDR1 LNHDA, CDR2 SQIVND (reference sequence). Between the trimmed V and J ends, which lost 7 bases and 9 bases, there was a span of 18 bases. CDR3 nucleotide sequence: TGTGCCAGTAATACGGGGTACTACAATAGCTACACCTTC. Translated: CASNTGYYNSYTF. The full variable domain, in which reference TRBV19 and TRBJ1-2 provide the parts outside the CDR3, is DGGITQSPKYLFRKEGQNVTLSCEQNLNHDAMYWYRQDPGQGLRLIYYSQIVNDFQKGDIAEGYSVSREKKESFPLTVTSAQKNPTAFYLCASNTGYYNSYTFGSGTRLTVV.

This chain uses TRBV27 with TRBJ2-1; D is ambiguous. CDR3 length: 15 amino acids. Per germline, CDR1 MNHEY and CDR2 SMNVEV (reference sequence). V was cut by 5 bases and J by 4 bases, with 15 bases left in between. The CDR3 here is CASSPRAVLYNEQFF. The CDR3 DNA sequence: TGTGCCAGCAGTCCCCGGGCAGTGTTATACAATGAGCAGTTCTTC.

This rearrangement joins TRBV28 to TRBJ1-2; D is uncertain. CDR1 is MDHEN, CDR2 SYDVKM, per germline. This CDR3 is built from 14 residues. V lost 4 bases and J 1 base, leaving 10 bases between the germline ends. The DNA of the CDR3 is TGTGCCAGCAGTTCTCCCCCCCTTAACTATGGCTACACCTTC. Amino acids: CASSSPPLNYGYTF.

V is TRBV5-1 and J is TRBJ2-7; D may be TRBD1 (6 bases). CDR1 is SGHRS and CDR2 is YFSETQ in the germline V gene. V lost 4 bases, J lost 1 base, and 21 bases lay in between. The CDR3 runs 17 residues. CDR3 bases: TGCGCCAGCAGCAAACAGGGTGCCAGCTCTCTATCCTACGAGCAGTACTTC. Translated, it gives CASSKQGASSLSYEQYF.

J is TRBJ2-1 and V is TRBV5-4, with 10 bases that match TRBD2. CDR3 length: 16 residues. Unmatched junction bases numbered 8, after V lost 4 bases and J lost 4 bases. Germline CDR1 and CDR2: SGHNT and YYREEE (reference sequence). The CDR3 region has the DNA TGTGCCAGCAGCCCTATAGCGGGAGGCCAGTACAATGAGCAGTTCTTC. It translates to CASSPIAGGQYNEQFF.

This clone occurred a few times. The chain employs TRBV10-1 and TRBJ1-1; D remains unclear. The CDR3 length is 16 residues. Per germline, CDR1 WNHNN and CDR2 SYGVQD (reference sequence). The V gene lost 5 bases and the J gene lost 7 bases, with 23 bases spanning the gap. CDR3 nucleotides: TGCGCCAGCAGTCGACTCGATCCCGTCCGGAAGGATGAAGCTTTCTTT. Protein product: CASSRLDPVRKDEAFF.

This clone was seen only a few times. This sequence joins TRBV30 and TRBJ1-5; D is possibly TRBD1 (6 bases). The germline CDR1 and CDR2 sequences are GTSNPN and SVGIG (reference sequence). Trimming cost V 1 base and J 7 bases, with 14 bases left between them. There are 14 residues in the CDR3. CDR3 loop: CAWSAWDISQPQHF. CDR3 nucleotides: TGTGCCTGGAGTGCCTGGGACATCTCGCAGCCCCAGCATTTT.

With regard to this clone: Other DNA sequences within the sample encode an identical CDR3. J is TRBJ1-1 and V is TRBV2, with TRBD1 as a possible D gene (5 bases). V lost 5 bases, J lost 4 bases, and 11 bases lay in between. The CDR3 is 13 amino acids. Germline V gene sequence: CDR1 SNHLY, CDR2 FYNNEI. The CDR3 loop is CASSSGVGTEAFF. The DNA of the CDR3 is TGTGCCAGCAGTTCGGGGGTGGGCACTGAAGCTTTCTTT.

As for this clone: At the DNA level, this CDR3 is encoded by other sequences in the same sample as well. The rearrangement links TRBV14 to TRBJ1-2; the match to TRBD1 covers 7 bases. The CDR3 is 13 amino acids. CDR1 and CDR2 (germline): SGHDN, FVKESK. V lost 3 bases to trimming and J lost 2 bases; unmatched junction nucleotides: 0. CDR3 nucleotide sequence: TGTGCCAGCAGCCAGGGACAGAACTATGGCTACACCTTC. It translates to CASSQGQNYGYTF.

Regarding this clone: Additional DNA sequences in this sample encode the identical CDR3. This chain connects TRBV5-1 to TRBJ2-7; a weak D match, TRBD1 (5 bases). This CDR3 is 15 amino acids long. Germline-derived CDR1 and CDR2 are SGHRS and YFSETQ. With 1 base removed from V and 2 bases from J, the gap between germline ends came to 13 bases. CDR3 nucleotides: TGCGCCAGCAGCTTGAAAGGGCAGGGAACCTACGAGCAGTACTTC. Translating gives CASSLKGQGTYEQYF.

The chain is built from TRBV7-2 and TRBJ2-1; no clear D. Trimming cost V 0 bases and J 6 bases, with 15 bases left between them. Germline-derived CDR1 and CDR2 are SGHTA and FQGNSA. The CDR3 contains 16 residues. The CDR3: CASSLATASPPNEQFF. The CDR3 DNA follows: TGTGCCAGCAGCTTAGCCACAGCGTCCCCACCCAATGAGCAGTTCTTC. The whole variable domain, filled in from reference TRBV7-2 and TRBJ2-1, reads GAGVSQSPSNKVTEKGKDVELRCDPISGHTALYWYRQSLGQGLEFLIYFQGNSAPDKSGLPSDRFSAERTGGSVSTLTIQRTQQEDSAVYLCASSLATASPPNEQFFGPGTRLTVL.

The chain recombines TRBV6-9 with TRBJ2-5, with 11 bases matching TRBD1. V dropped 4 bases and J dropped 4; count of bases not matched to a gene: 14. This CDR3 contains 18 residues. The germline CDR1 and CDR2 sequences are MNHGY and SVAAGI. CDR3 nucleotide sequence: TGTGCCAGCAGTTCATCCTTGCCCCGGACAGGGGGCAGAGAGACCCAGTACTTC. This translates into CASSSSLPRTGGRETQYF.